This note documents a single TCR beta chain sequence. What it binds is not known. Gene names and germline match the mouse. Read data end 1 residue before the CDR3 end; the end is taken from the germline J gene. This entry is derived from a study of tissue T cells after allogeneic stem cell transplantation. Overall study results and limits: Limitations included a small, clinically heterogeneous cohort and limited sampling depth. Within patients, tissue anatomy strongly shaped TCR repertoire composition.

Germline V gene lookup returns CDR1 NNHNN and CDR2 SYGAGS (reference sequence). V lost 2 bases to trimming and J lost 7 bases; unmatched junction nucleotides: 2. The CDR3 contains 14 residues. Clones were sequenced by immunoSEQ multiplex PCR, and TCRdb holds only the in-frame ones, with some missing. The sample contains roughly 51,000 clones, roughly 73% of which appear only once. The sample comprised sorted cells pooled from one or two spleens. The receptor comes from a pool of C57BL/6 mice in good health. The V call is TRBV13-2, the J call TRBJ2-5; 12 nucleotides agree with TRBD2. This CDR3 is CASGETGGAHTQYF. CDR3 bases read: TGTGCCAGCGGTGAGACTGGGGGGGCCCACACCCAGTAC.